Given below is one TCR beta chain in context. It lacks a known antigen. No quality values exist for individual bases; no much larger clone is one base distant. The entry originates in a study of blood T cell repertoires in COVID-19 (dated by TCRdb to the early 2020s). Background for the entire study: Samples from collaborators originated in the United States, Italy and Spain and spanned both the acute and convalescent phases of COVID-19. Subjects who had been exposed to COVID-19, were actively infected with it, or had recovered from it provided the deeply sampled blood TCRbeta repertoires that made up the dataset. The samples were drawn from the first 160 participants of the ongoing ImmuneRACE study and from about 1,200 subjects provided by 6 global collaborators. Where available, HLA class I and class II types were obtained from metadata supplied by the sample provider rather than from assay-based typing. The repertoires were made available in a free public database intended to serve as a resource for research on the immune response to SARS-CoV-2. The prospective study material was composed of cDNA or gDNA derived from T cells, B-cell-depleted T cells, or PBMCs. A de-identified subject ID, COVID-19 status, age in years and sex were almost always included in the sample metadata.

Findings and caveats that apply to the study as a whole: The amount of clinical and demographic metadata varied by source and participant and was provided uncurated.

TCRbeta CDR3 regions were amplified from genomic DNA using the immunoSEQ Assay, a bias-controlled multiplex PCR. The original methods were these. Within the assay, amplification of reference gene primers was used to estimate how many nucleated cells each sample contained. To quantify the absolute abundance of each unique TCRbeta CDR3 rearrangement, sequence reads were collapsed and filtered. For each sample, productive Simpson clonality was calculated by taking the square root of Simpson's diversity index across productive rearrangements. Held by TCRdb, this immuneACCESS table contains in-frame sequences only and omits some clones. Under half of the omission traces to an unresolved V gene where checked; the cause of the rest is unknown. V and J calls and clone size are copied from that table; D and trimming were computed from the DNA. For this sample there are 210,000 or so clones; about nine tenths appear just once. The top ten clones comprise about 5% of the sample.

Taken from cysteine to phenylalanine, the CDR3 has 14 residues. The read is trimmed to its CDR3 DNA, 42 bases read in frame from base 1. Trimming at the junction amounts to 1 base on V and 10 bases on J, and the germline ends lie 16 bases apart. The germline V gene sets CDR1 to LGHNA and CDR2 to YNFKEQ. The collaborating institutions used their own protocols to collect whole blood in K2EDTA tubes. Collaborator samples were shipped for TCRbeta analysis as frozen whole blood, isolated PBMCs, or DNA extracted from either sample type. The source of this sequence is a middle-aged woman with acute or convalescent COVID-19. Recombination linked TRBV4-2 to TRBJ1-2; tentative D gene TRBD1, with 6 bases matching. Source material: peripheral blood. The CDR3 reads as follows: CASSQVGDNLVYTF. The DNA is TGTGCCAGCAGCCAAGTAGGGGACAATCTCGTCTACACCTTC.